This T cell receptor (beta chain) was retrieved from a study of shared clonotypes between healthy human individuals. Turning to the study itself: The donor group consisted of a couple of women and a few men, aged 18 to 49.

The quantity of DNA used in unsorted PBMC replicate PCRs was around 0.3 ug, corresponding to about 30,000 T cell genomes. TCRdb's table, derived via immunoSEQ multiplex PCR, lists solely in-frame clones and lacks some. The table has some 490,000 clones, 81% seen once. This CDR3 spans 15 amino acids. Germline V gene data show CDR1 as MGHRA and CDR2 as YSYEKL. With 5 bases clipped from V and 3 bases from J, the junction kept 9 bases outside the gene matches. This clonotype was obtained from a woman aged 40 to 55 in good health. Some clones in this sample may be carry-over from other donors' samples. The chain couples TRBV4-1 to TRBJ2-7, with 8 positions matching TRBD1. Specimen: PBMCs. Here the CDR3 DNA reads TGCGCCAGCAGCAAACCCGGACAGGGCGTCTACGAGCAGTACTTC. Amino acids: CASSKPGQGVYEQYF.